This TCR beta chain derives from a study of blood T cells in healthy people across ages. Primed by a sample-barcoded 5' primer and a J-beta primer mix, a second PCR proceeded for 7 to 11 cycles. Via MiXCR, TCRdb re-called the 5' RACE reads, giving one row per CDR3 protein. This table holds about 570,000 distinct CDR3 sequences, roughly 28% found once. General observations from the study: Across samples, TCR beta diversity tracked strongly with naive T cell percentage. Unsorted PBMCs ruled out conclusive naive versus antigen-experienced comparison. Per-million-T-cell TCR beta diversity fell roughly linearly with age.

The V end lost 4 bases, the J end lost 3 bases, and 12 bases lay between the germline ends. The CDR3 is 14 residues long. Per germline, CDR1 SGHRS and CDR2 YFSETQ. Details on this clonotype: Its antigen remains unknown.

The chain has TRBV5-1 and TRBJ2-3, with TRBD2 as a possible D gene (5 bases). Sequenced input: blood. The TCR was taken from a woman aged 70-85 years in good health. CDR3 protein: CASSTDPGTDTQYF. As DNA, the CDR3 is TGCGCCAGCAGCACCGACCCGGGGACAGATACGCAGTATTTT.